This TCR beta chain was identified during a study of cytomegalovirus exposure and HLA in healthy donors. For the study at large: One earlier analysis, a look at 150 million to 200 million T cells, found about 100 million unique TCR beta sequences. Study-level points and caveats: Follow-up analysis later connected one missense variant in DCLRE1C with trimming of TCR beta V- and J-genes. Within a later analysis, the majority of CMV-associated TCR beta chains appeared HLA-restricted.

Donors showed nominal health when sampled, although they likely had unrecorded immune exposures. In the case of this clone: Its antigen is undetermined.

The PCR used 60 Vbeta and 13 Jbeta primers. The assay was immunoSEQ multiplex PCR, and TCRdb's table has in-frame clones only and misses some. The table lists about 170,000 clones, roughly 80% of them singletons. The source material was PBMCs. This sequence originates from a female donor in good health and CMV-seronegative.

This CDR3 reads CSVLTGGLFGYTF. DNA of the CDR3: TGCAGCGTCCTGACAGGGGGGCTATTCGGCTACACCTTC. The rearrangement uses TRBV29-1 and TRBJ1-2, with TRBD1 identical over 9 bases. V lost 6 bases, J lost 8 bases, and 10 bases stayed unmatched. From germline, CDR1 is SQVTM and CDR2 ANQGSEA. The CDR3 extends over 13 amino acids. Full variable domain (remainder filled in from reference TRBV29-1 and TRBJ1-2): SAVISQKPSRDICQRGTSLTIQCQVDSQVTMMFWYRQQPGQSLTLIATANQGSEATYESGFVIDKFPISRPNLTFSTLTVSNMSPEDSSIYLCSVLTGGLFGYTFGSGTRLTVV.